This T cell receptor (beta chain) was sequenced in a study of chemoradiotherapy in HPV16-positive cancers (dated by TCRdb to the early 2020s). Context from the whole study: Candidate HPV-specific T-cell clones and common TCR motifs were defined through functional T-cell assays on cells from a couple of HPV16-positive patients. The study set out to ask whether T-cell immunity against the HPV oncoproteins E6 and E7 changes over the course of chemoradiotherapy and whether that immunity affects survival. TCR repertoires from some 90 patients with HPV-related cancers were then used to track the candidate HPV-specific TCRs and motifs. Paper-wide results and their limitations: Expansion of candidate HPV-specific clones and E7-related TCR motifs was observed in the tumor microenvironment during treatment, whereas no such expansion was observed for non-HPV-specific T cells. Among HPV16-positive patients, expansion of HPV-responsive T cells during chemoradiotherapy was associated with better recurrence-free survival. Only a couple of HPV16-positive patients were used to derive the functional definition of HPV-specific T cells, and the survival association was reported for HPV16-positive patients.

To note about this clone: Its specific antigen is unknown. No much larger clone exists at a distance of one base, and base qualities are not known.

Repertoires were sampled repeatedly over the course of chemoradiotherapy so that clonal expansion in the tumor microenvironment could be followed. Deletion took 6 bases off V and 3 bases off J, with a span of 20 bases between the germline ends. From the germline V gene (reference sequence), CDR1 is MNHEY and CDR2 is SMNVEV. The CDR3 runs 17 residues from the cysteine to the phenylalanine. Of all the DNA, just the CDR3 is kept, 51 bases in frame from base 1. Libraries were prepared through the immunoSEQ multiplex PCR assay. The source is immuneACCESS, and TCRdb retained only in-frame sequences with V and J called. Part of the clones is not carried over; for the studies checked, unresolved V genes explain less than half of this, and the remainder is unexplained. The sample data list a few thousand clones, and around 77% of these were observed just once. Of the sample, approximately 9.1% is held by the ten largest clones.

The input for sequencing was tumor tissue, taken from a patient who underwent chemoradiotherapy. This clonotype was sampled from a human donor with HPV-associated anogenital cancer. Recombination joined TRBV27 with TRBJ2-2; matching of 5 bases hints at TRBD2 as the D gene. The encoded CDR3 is CASRPPRQVGDTGELFF. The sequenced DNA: TGTGCCAGCAGACCCCCCCGTCAAGTGGGAGACACCGGGGAGCTGTTTTTT.